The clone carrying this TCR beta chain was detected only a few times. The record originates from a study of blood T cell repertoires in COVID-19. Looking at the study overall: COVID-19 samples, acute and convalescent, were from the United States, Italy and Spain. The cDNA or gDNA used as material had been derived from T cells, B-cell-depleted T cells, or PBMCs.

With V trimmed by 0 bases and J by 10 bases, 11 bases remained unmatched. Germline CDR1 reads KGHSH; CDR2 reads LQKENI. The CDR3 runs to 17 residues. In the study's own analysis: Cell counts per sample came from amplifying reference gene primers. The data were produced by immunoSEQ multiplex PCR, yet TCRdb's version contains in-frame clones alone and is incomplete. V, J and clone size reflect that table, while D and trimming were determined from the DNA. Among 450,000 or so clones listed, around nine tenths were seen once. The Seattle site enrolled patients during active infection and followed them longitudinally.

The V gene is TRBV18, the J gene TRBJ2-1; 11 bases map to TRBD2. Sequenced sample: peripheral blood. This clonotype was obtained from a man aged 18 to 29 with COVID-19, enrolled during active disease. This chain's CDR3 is CASSPPGSGGAIKEQFF. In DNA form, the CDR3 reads TGTGCCAGCTCACCACCGGGTAGCGGGGGGGCGATCAAGGAGCAGTTCTTC. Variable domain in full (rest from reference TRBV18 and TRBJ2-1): NAGVMQNPRHLVRRRGQEARLRCSPMKGHSHVYWYRQLPEEGLKFMVYLQKENIIDESGMPKERFSAEFPKEGPSILRIQQVVRGDSAAYFCASSPPGSGGAIKEQFFGPGTRLTVL.